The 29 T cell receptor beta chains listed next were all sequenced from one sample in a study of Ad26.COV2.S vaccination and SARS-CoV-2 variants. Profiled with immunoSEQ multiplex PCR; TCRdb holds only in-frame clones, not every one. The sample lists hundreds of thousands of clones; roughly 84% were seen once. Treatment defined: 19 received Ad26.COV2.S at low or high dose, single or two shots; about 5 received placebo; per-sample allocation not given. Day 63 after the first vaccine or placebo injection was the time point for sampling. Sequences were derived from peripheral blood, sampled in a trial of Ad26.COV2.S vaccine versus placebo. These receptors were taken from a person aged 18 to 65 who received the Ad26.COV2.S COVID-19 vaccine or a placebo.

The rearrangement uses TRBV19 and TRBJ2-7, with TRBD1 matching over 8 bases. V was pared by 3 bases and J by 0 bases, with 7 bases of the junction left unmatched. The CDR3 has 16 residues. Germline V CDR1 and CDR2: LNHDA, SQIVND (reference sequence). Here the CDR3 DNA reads TGTGCCAGTAGTATCATTGGCGGACAGGGCTCCTACGAGCAGTACTTC. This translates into CASSIIGGQGSYEQYF.

Written as DNA, the CDR3 is TGTGCCAGCAGTCCCGCCGAGACAGGGGGTCATTTCGACTACTTC. This translates into CASSPAETGGHFDYF. The chain links TRBV6-2 or TRBV6-3 to TRBJ2-4, with TRBD1 matching over 9 bases. This CDR3 contains 15 residues. After removal of 5 bases from V and 16 bases from J, the junction contained 18 bases not matched to a gene. Germline V gene data show CDR1 as MNHEY and CDR2 as SVGEGT.

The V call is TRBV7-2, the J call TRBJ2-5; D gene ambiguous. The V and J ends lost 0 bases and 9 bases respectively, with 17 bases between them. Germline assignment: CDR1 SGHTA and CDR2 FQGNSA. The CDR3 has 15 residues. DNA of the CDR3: TGTGCCAGCAGCTTAGCCGTCCGGACGTTCGCGGCCCAGTACTTC. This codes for CASSLAVRTFAAQYF.

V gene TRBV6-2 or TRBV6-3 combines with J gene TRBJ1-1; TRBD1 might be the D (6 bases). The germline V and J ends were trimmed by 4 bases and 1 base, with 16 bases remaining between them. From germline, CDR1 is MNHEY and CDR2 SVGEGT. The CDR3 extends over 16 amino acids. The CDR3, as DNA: TGTGCCAGCAGTTCCCTATGGGGACAAACGAACACTGAAGCTTTCTTT. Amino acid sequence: CASSSLWGQTNTEAFF.

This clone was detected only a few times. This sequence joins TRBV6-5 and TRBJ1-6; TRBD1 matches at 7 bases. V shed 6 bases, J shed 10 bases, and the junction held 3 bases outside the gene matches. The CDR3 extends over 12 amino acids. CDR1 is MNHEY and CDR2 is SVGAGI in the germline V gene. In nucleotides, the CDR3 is TGTGCCAGCAGCGTACAGGGGTCACCCCTCCACTTT. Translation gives CASSVQGSPLHF.

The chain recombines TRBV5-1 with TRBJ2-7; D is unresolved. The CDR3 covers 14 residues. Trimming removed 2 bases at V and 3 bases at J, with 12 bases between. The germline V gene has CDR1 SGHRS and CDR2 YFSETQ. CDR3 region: CASSLDFPDYEQYF. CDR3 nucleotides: TGCGCCAGCAGCTTAGACTTCCCGGACTACGAGCAGTACTTC.

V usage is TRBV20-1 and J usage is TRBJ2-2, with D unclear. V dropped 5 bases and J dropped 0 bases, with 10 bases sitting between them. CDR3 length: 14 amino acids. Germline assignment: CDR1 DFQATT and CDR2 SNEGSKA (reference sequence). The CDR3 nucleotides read TGCAGTGCTGGTGGCAGAGCGAACACCGGGGAGCTGTTTTTT. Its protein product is CSAGGRANTGELFF.

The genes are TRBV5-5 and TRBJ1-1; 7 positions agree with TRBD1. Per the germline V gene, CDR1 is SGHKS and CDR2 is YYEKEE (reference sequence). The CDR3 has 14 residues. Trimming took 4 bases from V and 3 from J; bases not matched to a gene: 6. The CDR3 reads CASSTGTEDTEAFF. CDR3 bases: TGTGCCAGCAGCACCGGGACAGAGGACACTGAAGCTTTCTTT.

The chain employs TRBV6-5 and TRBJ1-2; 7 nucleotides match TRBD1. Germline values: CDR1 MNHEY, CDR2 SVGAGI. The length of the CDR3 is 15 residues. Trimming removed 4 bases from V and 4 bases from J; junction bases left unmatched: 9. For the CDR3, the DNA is TGTGCCAGCAGTTCCGGGACAGCAATCTTCTATGGCTACACCTTC. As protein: CASSSGTAIFYGYTF.

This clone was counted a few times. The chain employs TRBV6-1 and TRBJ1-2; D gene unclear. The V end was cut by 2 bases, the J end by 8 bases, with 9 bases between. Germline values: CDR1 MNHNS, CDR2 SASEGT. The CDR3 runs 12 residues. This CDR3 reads CASSELGWGYTF. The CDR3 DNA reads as TGTGCCAGCAGTGAATTAGGTTGGGGCTACACCTTC.

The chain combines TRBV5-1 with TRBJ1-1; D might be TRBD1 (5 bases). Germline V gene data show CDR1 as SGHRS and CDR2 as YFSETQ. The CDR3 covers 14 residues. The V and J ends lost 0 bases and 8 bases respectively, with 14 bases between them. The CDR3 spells CASSLAVGVTEAFF. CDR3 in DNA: TGCGCCAGCAGCTTGGCCGTAGGGGTCACGGAAGCTTTCTTT.

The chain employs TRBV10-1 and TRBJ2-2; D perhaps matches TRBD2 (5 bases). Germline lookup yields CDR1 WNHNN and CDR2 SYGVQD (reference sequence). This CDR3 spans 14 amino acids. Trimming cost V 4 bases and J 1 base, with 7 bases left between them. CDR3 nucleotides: TGCGCCAGCAGTGGGACTTTGAACACCGGGGAGCTGTTTTTT. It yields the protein CASSGTLNTGELFF.

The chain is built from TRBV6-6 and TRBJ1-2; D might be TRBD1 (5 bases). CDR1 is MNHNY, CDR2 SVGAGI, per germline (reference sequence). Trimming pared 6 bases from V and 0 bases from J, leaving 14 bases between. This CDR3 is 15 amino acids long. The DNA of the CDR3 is TGTGCCAGCAGACCAAGACAGAGAACTAACTATGGCTACACCTTC. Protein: CASRPRQRTNYGYTF.

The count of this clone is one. The CDR3 protein is CASSMWGGGTEAFF. The CDR3 nucleotides read TGTGCCAGTAGTATGTGGGGCGGGGGCACTGAAGCTTTCTTT. This chain connects TRBV19 to TRBJ1-1; D is possibly TRBD1 (5 bases). CDR1 and CDR2 from the germline V gene are LNHDA and SQIVND (reference sequence). The CDR3 length is 14 residues. Trimming removed 3 bases from V and 4 bases from J, with 12 bases in between.

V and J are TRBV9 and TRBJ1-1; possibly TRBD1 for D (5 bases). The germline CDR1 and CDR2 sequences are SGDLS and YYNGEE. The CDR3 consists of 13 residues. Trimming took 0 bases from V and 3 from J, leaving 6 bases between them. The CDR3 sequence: CASSVEGDTEAFF. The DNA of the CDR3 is TGTGCCAGCAGCGTAGAAGGGGACACTGAAGCTTTCTTT. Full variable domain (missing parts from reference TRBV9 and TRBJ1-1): DSGVTQTPKHLITATGQRVTLRCSPRSGDLSVYWYQQSLDQGLQFLIQYYNGEERAKGNILERFSAQQFPDLHSELNLSSLELGDSALYFCASSVEGDTEAFFGQGTRLTVV.

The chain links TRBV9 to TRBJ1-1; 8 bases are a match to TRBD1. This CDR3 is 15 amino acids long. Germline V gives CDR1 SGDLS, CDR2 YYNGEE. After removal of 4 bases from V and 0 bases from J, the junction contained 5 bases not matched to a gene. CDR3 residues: CASSSRTGMNTEAFF. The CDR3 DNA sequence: TGTGCCAGCAGCTCCCGGACAGGGATGAACACTGAAGCTTTCTTT. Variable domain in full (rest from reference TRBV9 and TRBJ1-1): DSGVTQTPKHLITATGQRVTLRCSPRSGDLSVYWYQQSLDQGLQFLIQYYNGEERAKGNILERFSAQQFPDLHSELNLSSLELGDSALYFCASSSRTGMNTEAFFGQGTRLTVV.

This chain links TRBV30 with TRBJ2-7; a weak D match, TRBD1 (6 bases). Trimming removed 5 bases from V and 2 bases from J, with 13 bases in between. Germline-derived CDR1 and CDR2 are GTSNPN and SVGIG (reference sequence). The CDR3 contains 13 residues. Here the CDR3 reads CAWGAGATYEQYF. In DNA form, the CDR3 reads TGTGCCTGGGGGGCAGGGGCAACCTACGAGCAGTACTTC.

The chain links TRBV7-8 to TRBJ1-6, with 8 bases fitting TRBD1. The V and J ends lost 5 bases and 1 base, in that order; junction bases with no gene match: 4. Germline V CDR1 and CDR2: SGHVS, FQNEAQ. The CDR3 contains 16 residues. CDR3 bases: TGTGCCAGCAGCAGCACAGGGGGGTCCTATAATTCACCCCTCCACTTT. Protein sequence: CASSSTGGSYNSPLHF.

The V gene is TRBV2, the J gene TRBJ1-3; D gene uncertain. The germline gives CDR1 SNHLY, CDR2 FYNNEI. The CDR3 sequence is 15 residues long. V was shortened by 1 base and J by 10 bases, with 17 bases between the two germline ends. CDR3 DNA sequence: TGTGCCAGCAGTGAAGTGGTGGCCGTGTCGGGTACCATATATTTT. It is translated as CASSEVVAVSGTIYF.

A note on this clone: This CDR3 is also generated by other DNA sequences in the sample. The CDR3 DNA reads TGTGCCAGTAGTACCTCGGGGGCGAACACCGGGGAGCTGTTTTTT. The encoded protein is CASSTSGANTGELFF. V gene TRBV19 combines with J gene TRBJ2-2; a possible D gene is TRBD2 (6 bases). The CDR3 spans 15 residues. Germline-derived CDR1 and CDR2 are LNHDA and SQIVND (reference sequence). Trimming stripped 4 bases from V and 0 bases from J, with 9 bases between.

The CDR3 spells CASSLTGGRTEAFF. CDR3 sequence (DNA): TGTGCCAGCAGTCTGACAGGGGGGAGGACTGAAGCTTTCTTT. The rearrangement links TRBV28 to TRBJ1-1; 9 nucleotides match TRBD1. Looked up from germline, CDR1 is MDHEN and CDR2 is SYDVKM. V was clipped by 5 bases and J by 5 bases; unmatched bases: 6. The CDR3 is 14 residues long.

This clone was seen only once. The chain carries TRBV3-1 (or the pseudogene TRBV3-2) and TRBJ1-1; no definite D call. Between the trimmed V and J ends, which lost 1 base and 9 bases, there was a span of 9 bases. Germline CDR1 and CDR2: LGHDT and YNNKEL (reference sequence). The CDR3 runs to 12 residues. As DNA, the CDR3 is TGTGCCAGCAGCCAAGTGGAGAGAAAAGCTTTCTTT. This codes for CASSQVERKAFF.

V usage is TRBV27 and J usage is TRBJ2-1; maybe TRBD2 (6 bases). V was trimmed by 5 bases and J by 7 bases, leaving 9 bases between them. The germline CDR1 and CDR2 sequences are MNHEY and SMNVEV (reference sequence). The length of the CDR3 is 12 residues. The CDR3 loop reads CASSEGGNEQFF. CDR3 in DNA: TGTGCCAGCAGTGAGGGAGGTAATGAGCAGTTCTTC.

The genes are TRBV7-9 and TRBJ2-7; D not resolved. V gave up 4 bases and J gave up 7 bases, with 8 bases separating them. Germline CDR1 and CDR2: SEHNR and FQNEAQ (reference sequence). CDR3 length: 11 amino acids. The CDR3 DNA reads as TGTGCCAGCAGCTCCTCCTTGGAGCAGTACTTC. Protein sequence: CASSSSLEQYF. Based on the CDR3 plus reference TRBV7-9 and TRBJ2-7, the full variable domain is DTGVSQNPRHKITKRGQNVTFRCDPISEHNRLYWYRQTLGQGPEFLTYFQNEAQLEKSRLLSDRFSAERPKGSFSTLEIQRTEQGDSAMYLCASSSSLEQYFGPGTRLTVT.

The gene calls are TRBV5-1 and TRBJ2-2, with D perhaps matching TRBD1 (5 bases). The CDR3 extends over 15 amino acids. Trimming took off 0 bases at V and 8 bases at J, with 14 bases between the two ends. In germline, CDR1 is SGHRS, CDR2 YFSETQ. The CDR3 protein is CASSLESRVGGELFF. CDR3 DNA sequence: TGCGCCAGCAGCTTGGAGTCCAGGGTTGGAGGGGAGCTGTTTTTT. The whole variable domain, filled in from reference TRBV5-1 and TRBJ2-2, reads KAGVTQTPRYLIKTRGQQVTLSCSPISGHRSVSWYQQTPGQGLQFLFEYFSETQRNKGNFPGRFSGRQFSNSRSEMNVSTLELGDSALYLCASSLESRVGGELFFGEGSRLTVL.

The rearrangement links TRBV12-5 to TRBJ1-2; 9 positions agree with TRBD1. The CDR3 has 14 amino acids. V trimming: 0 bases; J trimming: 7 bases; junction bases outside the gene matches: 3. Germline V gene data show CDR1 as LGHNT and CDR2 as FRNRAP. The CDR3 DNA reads TGTGCTAGTGGTTTGGTAGGGACAGGGCTTGGCTACACCTTC. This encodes CASGLVGTGLGYTF.

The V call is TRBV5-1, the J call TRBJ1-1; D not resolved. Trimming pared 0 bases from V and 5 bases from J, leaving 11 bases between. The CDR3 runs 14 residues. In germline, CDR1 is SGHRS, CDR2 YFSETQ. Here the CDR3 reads CASSLGGISTEAFF. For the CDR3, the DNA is TGCGCCAGCAGCTTGGGCGGGATCAGTACTGAAGCTTTCTTT.

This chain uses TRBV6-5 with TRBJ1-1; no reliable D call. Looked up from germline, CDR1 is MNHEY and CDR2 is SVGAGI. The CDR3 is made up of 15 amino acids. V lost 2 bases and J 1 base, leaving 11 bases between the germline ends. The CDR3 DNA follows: TGTGCCAGCAGTTACAGGCAGACCGAGAACACTGAAGCTTTCTTT. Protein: CASSYRQTENTEAFF.

The CDR3 protein is CASSHNGDSLLNYGYTF. CDR3 DNA sequence: TGTGCCAGCAGCCATAACGGGGACAGCCTTTTGAACTATGGCTACACCTTC. This sequence joins TRBV7-8 and TRBJ1-2; 7 positions agree with TRBD1. The CDR3 is 17 residues long. The V gene end was trimmed by 5 bases and the J gene end by 2 bases; junction bases not matched to a gene: 14. Germline V gene data show CDR1 as SGHVS and CDR2 as FQNEAQ.